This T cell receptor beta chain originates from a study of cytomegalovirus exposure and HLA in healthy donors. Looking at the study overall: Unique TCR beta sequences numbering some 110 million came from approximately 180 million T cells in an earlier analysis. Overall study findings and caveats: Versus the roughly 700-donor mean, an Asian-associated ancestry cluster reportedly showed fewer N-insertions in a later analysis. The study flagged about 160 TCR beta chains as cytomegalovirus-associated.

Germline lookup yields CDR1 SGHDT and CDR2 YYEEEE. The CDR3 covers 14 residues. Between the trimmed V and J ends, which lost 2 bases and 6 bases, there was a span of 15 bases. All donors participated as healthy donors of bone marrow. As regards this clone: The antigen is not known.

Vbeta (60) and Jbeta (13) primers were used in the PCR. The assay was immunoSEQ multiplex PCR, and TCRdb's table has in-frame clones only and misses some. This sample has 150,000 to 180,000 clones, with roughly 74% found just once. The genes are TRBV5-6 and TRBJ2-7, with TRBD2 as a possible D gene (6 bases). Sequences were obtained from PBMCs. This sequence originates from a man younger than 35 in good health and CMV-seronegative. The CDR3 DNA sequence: TGTGCCAGCAGCTTCGGGGGTCCGGCCGTCGAGCAGTACTTC. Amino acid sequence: CASSFGGPAVEQYF.